These 24 T cell receptor beta chains were all obtained from the same sample, sequenced in a study of control samples from healthy donors and cancer patients. Clones were sequenced by immunoSEQ multiplex PCR, and TCRdb holds only the in-frame ones, with some missing. Here the sample spans under 200,000 clones, about 93% being singletons. Material: blood. These receptors were taken from a woman in her sixties in good health.

This sequence joins TRBV5-4 and TRBJ1-6; 8 nucleotides align to TRBD1. Germline V gene lookup returns CDR1 SGHNT and CDR2 YYREEE (reference sequence). V shed 4 bases, J shed 5 bases, and the junction held 5 bases outside the gene matches. The CDR3 consists of 15 residues. The CDR3 DNA follows: TGTGCCAGCAGCGGACAGGGTGATAATAATTCACCCCTCCACTTT. This codes for CASSGQGDNNSPLHF.

CDR3 sequence: CATSRDSRGDEQFF. Here the CDR3 DNA reads TGTGCCACCAGCAGAGATTCACGTGGCGATGAGCAGTTCTTC. This chain joins TRBV15 and TRBJ2-1, with no clear D. The V gene lost 0 bases and the J gene lost 8 bases, with 11 bases spanning the gap. The CDR3 sequence is 14 residues long. In germline, CDR1 is LNHNV, CDR2 YYDKDF (reference sequence). The full variable domain, completed using reference TRBV15 and TRBJ2-1, is DAMVIQNPRYQVTQFGKPVTLSCSQTLNHNVMYWYQQKSSQAPKLLFHYYDKDFNNEADTPDNFQSRRPNTSFCFLDIRSPGLGDTAMYLCATSRDSRGDEQFFGPGTRLTVL.

On this clone itself: Additional DNA sequences in this sample encode the identical CDR3. J is TRBJ1-4 and V is TRBV18, with unresolved D. The ends were cut back, 3 bases at V and 2 bases at J, with 7 bases in the middle. The CDR3 runs to 14 residues. Germline CDR1 is KGHSH and CDR2 is LQKENI. The CDR3 DNA follows: TGTGCCAGCTCACCGCCGAGTACTAATGAAAAACTGTTTTTT. Residues: CASSPPSTNEKLFF.

This sequence joins TRBV9 and TRBJ2-1; TRBD2 aligns across 8 bases. The germline CDR1 and CDR2 sequences are SGDLS and YYNGEE. J lost 2 bases, V lost 4 bases, and 5 bases had no gene match. CDR3 length: 15 amino acids. CDR3 sequence (DNA): TGTGCCAGCAGCCCTCAAGCGGGGGCCTACAATGAGCAGTTCTTC. The encoded protein is CASSPQAGAYNEQFF.

The chain combines TRBV9 with TRBJ1-4; the D gene is possibly TRBD1 (5 bases). The CDR3 spans 17 residues. Between the trimmed V and J ends, which lost 0 bases and 2 bases, there was a span of 14 bases. Germline lookup yields CDR1 SGDLS and CDR2 YYNGEE. For the CDR3, the DNA is TGTGCCAGCAGCGTAGGTGCAGGGAGGAGCACTAATGAAAAACTGTTTTTT. It is translated as CASSVGAGRSTNEKLFF.

This rearrangement joins TRBV7-9 to TRBJ2-7; D remains ambiguous. CDR3 length equals 13 residues. Trimming left V 3 bases short and J 0 bases short, with 6 bases between. Germline CDR1 is SEHNR and CDR2 is FQNEAQ (reference sequence). The CDR3 sequence is CASSFSSSYEQYF. In DNA, the CDR3 is TGTGCCAGCAGCTTTAGTAGCTCCTACGAGCAGTACTTC.

V is TRBV9 and J is TRBJ2-3, with D tentatively TRBD1 (5 bases). This CDR3 is 16 amino acids long. The V end was cut by 1 base, the J end by 0 bases, with 12 bases between. Per germline, CDR1 SGDLS and CDR2 YYNGEE. DNA of the CDR3: TGTGCCAGCAGCGTAATCGGACAAACTAGCACAGATACGCAGTATTTT. Encoded protein: CASSVIGQTSTDTQYF.

The genes are TRBV18 and TRBJ2-7; D tentatively reads TRBD1 or TRBD2 (5 bases each). Trimming left V 3 bases short and J 7 bases short, with 19 bases between. Per germline, CDR1 KGHSH and CDR2 LQKENI. The length of the CDR3 is 15 residues. The CDR3 sequence is CASSPPSQGLGEQYF. The DNA of the CDR3 is TGTGCCAGCTCACCCCCTAGCCAGGGTTTGGGGGAGCAGTACTTC.

This chain uses TRBV6-1 with TRBJ1-6; D not resolved. V lost 0 bases and J lost 4, with 7 bases in between. The length of the CDR3 is 15 residues. Germline lookup yields CDR1 MNHNS and CDR2 SASEGT. In DNA, the CDR3 is TGTGCCAGCAGTGAAGCGCGGTTGTATAATTCACCCCTCCACTTT. This codes for CASSEARLYNSPLHF.

J is TRBJ1-4 and V is TRBV4-1; unclear D gene. V dropped 1 base and J dropped 8 bases, with 8 bases sitting between them. CDR3 length: 13 residues. CDR1 is MGHRA and CDR2 is YSYEKL in the germline V gene. The CDR3 spells CASSQGLDEKLFF. CDR3 bases: TGCGCCAGCAGCCAAGGGCTGGACGAAAAACTGTTTTTT.

The CDR3 DNA reads TGTGCCAGCAGTCCTACAGGGAACACTGAAGCTTTCTTT. Protein sequence: CASSPTGNTEAFF. This rearrangement joins TRBV7-9 to TRBJ1-1; TRBD1 is a possible D gene (5 bases). There are 13 residues in the CDR3. V shed 6 bases and J shed 1 base, with 9 bases lying between them. From germline, CDR1 is SEHNR and CDR2 FQNEAQ (reference sequence).

The chain employs TRBV27 and TRBJ1-1, with a tentative D call TRBD1 (6 bases). The CDR3 is 15 amino acids. V lost 5 bases and J 4 bases, leaving 17 bases between the germline ends. Germline V gene sequence: CDR1 MNHEY, CDR2 SMNVEV (reference sequence). CDR3 sequence (DNA): TGTGCCAGCAGTCCGATACCAGGGGTCGCCACTGAAGCTTTCTTT. It translates to CASSPIPGVATEAFF.

The J gene is TRBJ1-4, the V gene TRBV10-3; 10 bases are a match to TRBD1. The CDR3 covers 16 residues. Germline loops: CDR1 ENHRY, CDR2 SYGVKD. V shed 4 bases and J 7 bases; nucleotides not matched to a gene: 9. Written as DNA, the CDR3 is TGTGCCATCAGTGCTTCGACAGGGGGCCAGGGTGAAAAACTGTTTTTT. Translated: CAISASTGGQGEKLFF.

J is TRBJ2-7 and V is TRBV6-5, with D possibly called TRBD1 or TRBD2 (5 bases each). Trimming cost V 7 bases and J 4 bases, with 17 bases left between them. Germline CDR1 MNHEY, CDR2 SVGAGI. The CDR3 is made up of 14 amino acids. Written as DNA, the CDR3 is TGTGCCAGCATGGGCATCGGGGCCCCGTACGAGCAGTACTTC. Its protein is CASMGIGAPYEQYF.

This rearrangement joins TRBV15 to TRBJ2-7; D is unclear. The CDR3 has 13 amino acids. Trimming removed 0 bases from V and 4 bases from J, with 7 bases in between. The germline V gene has CDR1 LNHNV and CDR2 YYDKDF (reference sequence). The CDR3 sequence is CATSRERRYEQYF. The CDR3 DNA is TGTGCCACCAGCAGAGAGCGCAGATACGAGCAGTACTTC.

The rearrangement uses TRBV4-3 and TRBJ2-4; D is undetermined. Trimming pared 0 bases from V and 9 bases from J, leaving 9 bases between. Germline CDR1 reads LGHNA; CDR2 reads YSLEER. This CDR3 spans 13 amino acids. The CDR3 DNA sequence: TGCGCCAGCAGCCAAGATCAGCCCGGCATTCAGTACTTC. Translated, it gives CASSQDQPGIQYF.

The gene calls are TRBV19 and TRBJ1-5; maybe TRBD1 (5 bases). Germline lookup yields CDR1 LNHDA and CDR2 SQIVND (reference sequence). The CDR3 covers 17 residues. V lost 1 base and J 0 bases, leaving 13 bases between the germline ends. In nucleotides, the CDR3 is TGTGCCAGTAGTATAGCCCGGGCAGGGTATAGCAATCAGCCCCAGCATTTT. It codes for CASSIARAGYSNQPQHF.

The chain has TRBV13 and TRBJ2-7; 9 bases align to TRBD1. With 5 bases clipped from V and 0 bases from J, the junction kept 5 bases outside the gene matches. Germline CDR1 is PRHDT and CDR2 is FYEKMQ (reference sequence). This CDR3 is 15 amino acids long. This CDR3 reads CASSPGTGSSYEQYF. The CDR3 nucleotides are TGTGCCAGCAGCCCAGGGACAGGGAGCTCCTACGAGCAGTACTTC.

The chain links TRBV30 to TRBJ2-7, with D possibly matching TRBD2 (5 bases). This CDR3 has 13 amino acids. V was pared by 2 bases and J by 6 bases, with 14 bases between. Germline CDR1 GTSNPN, CDR2 SVGIG (reference sequence). The CDR3, as DNA: TGTGCCTGGAGTCCGGGCGGGCGCGGCGAGCAGTACTTC. It codes for CAWSPGGRGEQYF.

This rearrangement joins TRBV6-5 to TRBJ2-7; D is possibly TRBD2 (6 bases). This CDR3 has 13 residues. CDR1 is MNHEY, CDR2 SVGAGI, per germline. Trimming cost V 6 bases and J 1 base, with 10 bases left between them. CDR3 DNA sequence: TGTGCCAGCAGCCTAGCGTCGTCCTACGAGCAGTACTTC. Encoded protein: CASSLASSYEQYF.

This clone turned up a few times. V and J are TRBV5-6 and TRBJ1-1; maybe TRBD1 (6 bases). CDR1 is SGHDT, CDR2 YYEEEE, per germline. This CDR3 spans 14 amino acids. V was pared by 3 bases and J by 6 bases, with 15 bases between. CDR3 sequence reads: CASSYDTGTAEAFF. The CDR3 DNA reads as TGTGCCAGCAGCTACGACACAGGGACCGCTGAAGCTTTCTTT.

The J gene is TRBJ2-1, the V gene TRBV5-1; 10 bases line up with TRBD1. V was clipped by 4 bases and J by 7 bases; unmatched bases: 8. In germline, CDR1 is SGHRS, CDR2 YFSETQ. This CDR3 is 15 amino acids long. CDR3 DNA sequence: TGCGCCAGCAGCCACGGACAGGGGGGATGGAATGAGCAGTTCTTC. Amino acid sequence: CASSHGQGGWNEQFF. Using reference TRBV5-1 and TRBJ2-1 for the parts outside the CDR3, the full variable domain is KAGVTQTPRYLIKTRGQQVTLSCSPISGHRSVSWYQQTPGQGLQFLFEYFSETQRNKGNFPGRFSGRQFSNSRSEMNVSTLELGDSALYLCASSHGQGGWNEQFFGPGTRLTVL.

This chain joins TRBV5-1 and TRBJ2-7; 7 nucleotides align to TRBD1. The CDR3 has 15 amino acids. V trimming: 4 bases; J trimming: 0 bases; junction bases outside the gene matches: 7. CDR1 SGHRS and CDR2 YFSETQ come from the germline V gene. The CDR3 sequence: CASSRTGMSSYEQYF. The CDR3 DNA reads as TGCGCCAGCAGCCGGACAGGTATGAGCTCCTACGAGCAGTACTTC.

Note on this clone: Other DNA variants within this sample encode the same CDR3. This chain links TRBV6-2 or TRBV6-3 with TRBJ1-1; D is undetermined. The CDR3 has 13 amino acids. V dropped 2 bases and J dropped 2 bases, with 6 bases sitting between them. Germline-derived CDR1 and CDR2 are MNHEY and SVGEGT. The DNA of the CDR3 is TGTGCCAGCAGTTACGACGGAAACACTGAAGCTTTCTTT. Protein: CASSYDGNTEAFF.